This record covers a single T cell receptor beta chain. The antigen it recognizes is unknown. No base quality information exists; no much larger clone differs at one position. The receptor library was made with the immunoSEQ multiplex PCR assay. TCRdb limited this immuneACCESS table to in-frame rearrangements with V and J called. A share of clones is missing; checked studies link under half to unresolved V genes, and the rest is unexplained. This sample holds under 95,000 clones; around 94% were observed only once. Over 0.2% of the sample rests with the top ten. The data stem from a study of technical replicates of blood from a handful of donors (dated by TCRdb to the late 2010s). Reading from cysteine to phenylalanine, the CDR3 counts 17 amino acids. Only CDR3 DNA remains: 51 bases, in frame from the first base. Unmatched junction bases come to 13, with V trimmed by 5 bases and J by 0 bases. Based on the germline V gene (reference sequence), the CDR1 and CDR2 sequences are SEHNR and FQNEAQ.

The material sequenced was T cells isolated from PBMCs. The receptor chain draws on TRBV7-9 and TRBJ2-7, and TRBD2 aligns with 7 junction nucleotides. This receptor was taken from a human donor in good health. The CDR3 has the sequence CASSPRFRGESSYEQYF. The sequenced DNA: TGTGCCAGCAGCCCAAGATTTCGGGGGGAAAGCTCCTACGAGCAGTACTTC.